This is a list of T cell receptor beta chains from one sample in a study of blood T cell repertoires in COVID-19. TCRdb's table, derived via immunoSEQ multiplex PCR, lists solely in-frame clones and lacks some. The table shows about 120,000 clones, with about 84% occurring only once. Sequenced input: peripheral blood. The receptors were sampled from a man in his sixties with acute or convalescent COVID-19. The CDR3 runs from the conserved cysteine through the conserved F or W. A D gene is named only where the DNA matches it firmly. Expanded clones get a size class; other rows say once, few or many, or leave the size out.

clone size,V gene,J gene,D gene,CDR3 protein,CDR3 DNA
NA,TRBV4-3,TRBJ2-1,TRBD2,CASSRGTSEYNEQFF,TGCGCCAGCAGCCGAGGGACTAGCGAGTACAATGAGCAGTTCTTC
once,TRBV28,TRBJ1-1,NA,CASSPPGGTNTEAFF,TGTGCCAGCAGTCCCCCCGGAGGGACGAACACTGAAGCTTTCTTT
NA,TRBV19,TRBJ1-6,TRBD1,CASSPGQGGSSPLHF,TGTGCCAGTAGTCCGGGACAGGGAGGGAGTTCACCCCTCCACTTT
few,TRBV14,TRBJ2-6,NA,CASSQYSSGANVLTF,TGTGCCAGCAGCCAATACAGCTCTGGGGCCAACGTCCTGACTTTC
NA,TRBV3-1/TRBV3-2,TRBJ1-4,NA,CASSQVRANEKLFF,TGTGCCAGCAGCCAAGTACGGGCTAATGAAAAACTGTTTTTT
NA,TRBV19,TRBJ1-2,NA,CASSIQGSYGYTF,TGTGCCAGTAGTATACAGGGGAGCTATGGCTACACCTTC
NA,TRBV5-1,TRBJ2-3,TRBD2,CASSARAGGSTDTQYF,TGCGCCAGCAGCGCTAGAGCGGGAGGGAGCACAGATACGCAGTATTTT
NA,TRBV27,TRBJ1-6,NA,CASSFGRLLENSPLHF,TGTGCCAGCAGTTTCGGGAGACTACTTGAAAATTCACCCCTCCACTTT
NA,TRBV6-5,TRBJ1-1,NA,CASSSRRQMNTEAFF,TGTGCCAGCAGTTCCCGACGACAGATGAACACTGAAGCTTTCTTT
once,TRBV2,TRBJ1-2,NA,CASSPLQVGNYGYTF,TGTGCCAGCAGCCCTCTACAGGTTGGGAACTATGGCTACACCTTC
once,TRBV5-4,TRBJ2-4,TRBD2,CASSLEPAGGPGTKNIQYF,TGTGCCAGCAGTCTTGAGCCAGCGGGAGGCCCTGGGACCAAAAACATTCAGTACTTC